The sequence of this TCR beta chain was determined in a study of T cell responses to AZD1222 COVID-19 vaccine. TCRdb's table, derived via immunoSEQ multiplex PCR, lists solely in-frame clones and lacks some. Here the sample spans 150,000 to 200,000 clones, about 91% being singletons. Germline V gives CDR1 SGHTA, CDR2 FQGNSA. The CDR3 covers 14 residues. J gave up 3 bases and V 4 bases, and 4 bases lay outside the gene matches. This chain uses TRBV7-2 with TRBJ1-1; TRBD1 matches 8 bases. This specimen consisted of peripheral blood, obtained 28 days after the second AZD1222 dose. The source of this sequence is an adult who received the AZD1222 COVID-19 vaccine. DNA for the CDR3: TGTGCCAGCAGCTCGACAGGGGATTACACTGAAGCTTTCTTT. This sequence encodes CASSSTGDYTEAFF.